This TCR beta chain was identified in a study of beta chain features in type 1 diabetes. In the study overall: The samples had about 100,000,000 sorted cells examined in all.

J gave up 5 bases and V 3 bases, and 6 bases lay outside the gene matches. CDR3 length: 15 amino acids. Germline loops: CDR1 SQVTM, CDR2 ANQGSEA. Sorted populations all exceeded 95% purity. This clone has a handful of counts. What it binds is not known. Expressed TCRB transcripts were sequenced, since all the RNA that had been isolated was reverse transcribed. The method was immunoSEQ multiplex PCR; TCRdb's version includes in-frame clones alone and lacks a portion of them. The table shows fewer than 150,000 clones, with about 7% occurring only once. Regarding the study as a whole: A moderate, significant TCRB CDR3 shortening appeared in type 1 diabetes across four CD4+ subsets. A greater similarity of naive, central memory and Treg TCRB repertoires was seen among patients than among healthy donors.

Specimen: central memory CD4+ T cells from blood. This chain links TRBV29-1 with TRBJ2-1; 11 nucleotides match TRBD1. The clonotype originates from a woman in her 30s in good health. CDR3 bases: TGCAGCGTTGATAAGGGACAGGGGGTCCACAATGAGCAGTTCTTC. It translates to CSVDKGQGVHNEQFF.